The 25 T cell receptor beta chains given below trace back to one sample, sequenced in a study of CD8+CD57+ T cells in acquired aplastic anemia. The TCR beta profiling, which covered VDJ combination and CDR3 sequence, was carried out using genomic DNA as the template. TCRdb itself ran the reads through MiXCR, one entry per CDR3 protein. In the table there are hundreds of thousands of distinct CDR3 sequences, around 32% of which are singletons. All patients picked for sequencing had shown, by flow cytometry, an expansion of CD8+CD57+ cells. Sample: sorted CD4+, CD8+, or CD8+CD57+ T cells (not recorded which) from PBMCs. Receptor source: a human donor with aplastic anemia.

Note on this clonotype: The junction and the germline gene differ at one end; a read error may be behind it. The chain recombines TRBV19 with TRBJ1-1; no definite D call. The CDR3 is made up of 14 amino acids. Germline V gives CDR1 LNHDA, CDR2 SQIVND (reference sequence). CDR3 sequence reads: CASSLGRVNTEASF. The CDR3 nucleotides are TGTGCCAGTAGTCTTGGCAGAGTGAACACTGAAGCTTCCTTT.

In this sample, this clonotype turned up a few times. The chain uses TRBV29-1 and TRBJ2-7; 8 nucleotides line up with TRBD1. The CDR3 is made up of 12 amino acids. V lost 6 bases and J lost 6; bases outside the gene matches: 7. Germline V gives CDR1 SQVTM, CDR2 ANQGSEA. CDR3 sequence: CSVGQGTTEQYF. DNA of the CDR3: TGCAGCGTAGGACAGGGAACTACCGAGCAGTACTTC.

This clonotype was seen more than once but under ten times. The CDR3 DNA reads as TGCGCCAGCAGCTCTACCGGACAGGCAAATGAAAAACTGTTTTTT. As protein: CASSSTGQANEKLFF. V is TRBV5-1 and J is TRBJ1-4; TRBD1 agrees at 7 bases. The germline V gene has CDR1 SGHRS and CDR2 YFSETQ. The CDR3 covers 15 residues. Trimming at V came to 3 bases and at J to 5 bases, leaving 7 bases not matched to a gene.

As for this clonotype: A much larger clone is a single base away; this may be a read error. In DNA form, the CDR3 reads TGTGCCAGCAGCGCCGGATCGAGTGGAAACACCGTATATTTT. Protein sequence: CASSAGSSGNTVYF. This chain uses TRBV5-6 with TRBJ1-3; D is uncertain. Germline CDR1 SGHDT, CDR2 YYEEEE. The length of the CDR3 is 14 residues. The whole variable domain, filled in from reference TRBV5-6 and TRBJ1-3, reads DAGVTQSPTHLIKTRGQQVTLRCSPKSGHDTVSWYQQALGQGPQFIFQYYEEEERQRGNFPDRFSGHQFPNYSSELNVNALLLGDSALYLCASSAGSSGNTVYFGEGSWLTVV.

The gene calls are TRBV19 and TRBJ1-5; a possible D gene is TRBD1 (5 bases). The germline CDR1 and CDR2 sequences are LNHDA and SQIVND (reference sequence). Trimming removed 0 bases at V and 10 bases at J, with 19 bases between. The CDR3 extends over 16 amino acids. CDR3 nucleotides: TGTGCCAGTAGTATAGATTCCCCAACAGGTTTCTTTCCCCAGCATTTT. Protein sequence: CASSIDSPTGFFPQHF.

A note on this clonotype: One base away lies a much larger clone, so this may be a sequencing read error. This chain connects TRBV19 to TRBJ1-1; no definite D call. The CDR3 runs 14 residues. Germline CDR1 reads LNHDA; CDR2 reads SQIVND (reference sequence). The CDR3 region is CASSGDIMNTGAFF. CDR3 sequence (DNA): TGTGCCAGTAGTGGCGACATTATGAACACTGGAGCTTTCTTT.

This clonotype was detected ten times or more. The CDR3 loop reads CASSLGGEAYEQYF. The CDR3 DNA reads as TGTGCCAGTAGCCTCGGGGGGGAAGCCTACGAGCAGTACTTC. This sequence joins TRBV19 and TRBJ2-7; 8 bases line up with TRBD2. Germline values: CDR1 LNHDA, CDR2 SQIVND (reference sequence). The CDR3 is made up of 14 amino acids. V trimming: 6 bases; J trimming: 2 bases; junction bases outside the gene matches: 6.

At least ten counts were recorded for this clonotype. J is TRBJ2-7 and V is TRBV15; D may match TRBD1 or TRBD2 (5 bases each). V was shortened by 1 base and J by 3 bases, with 22 bases between the two germline ends. The germline CDR1 and CDR2 sequences are LNHNV and YYDKDF (reference sequence). CDR3 length: 18 amino acids. CDR3 protein: CATSRGLRRDGVLYEQYF. The DNA of the CDR3 is TGTGCCACCAGCAGAGGATTGCGACGGGACGGCGTCCTCTACGAGCAGTACTTC.

This clonotype was found a few times. The chain carries TRBV7-9 and TRBJ2-7; 9 nucleotides agree with TRBD2. The V gene end was trimmed by 1 base and the J gene end by 3 bases; junction bases not matched to a gene: 10. Germline lookup yields CDR1 SEHNR and CDR2 FQNEAQ (reference sequence). The CDR3 sequence is 17 residues long. CDR3 sequence reads: CASSLEAGGFFDYEQYF. CDR3 bases: TGTGCCAGCAGCTTAGAGGCGGGAGGGTTCTTTGACTACGAGCAGTACTTC.

The chain combines TRBV2 with TRBJ1-2; 10 nucleotides align to TRBD1. With V trimmed by 6 bases and J by 8 bases, 12 bases remained unmatched. The length of the CDR3 is 15 residues. The V gene's germline CDR1 is SNHLY and CDR2 FYNNEI. The CDR3: CASSPKLDRGQGYTF. The CDR3 nucleotides read TGTGCCAGCAGCCCGAAGCTAGACAGGGGGCAAGGCTACACCTTC.

This clonotype was counted between two and nine times. CDR3 region: CATSQGDGSETQYF. The CDR3 DNA is TGTGCCACCAGCCAGGGAGACGGGTCCGAGACCCAGTACTTC. V usage is TRBV24-1 and J usage is TRBJ2-5; D is tentatively TRBD1 or TRBD2 (5 bases each). The CDR3 contains 14 residues. Germline V CDR1 and CDR2: KGHDR, SFDVKD. Trimming took 7 bases from V and 5 from J, leaving 16 bases between them.

A remark on this clonotype: This clone may be a read error of a much larger clone one base away. V gene TRBV2 combines with J gene TRBJ2-2; 7 bases fit TRBD1. The CDR3 is 14 amino acids. Germline V gene data show CDR1 as SNHLY and CDR2 as FYNNEI. CDR3 protein: CASSERTGAGELSF. CDR3 DNA sequence: TGTGCCAGCAGTGAGAGAACAGGGGCCGGGGAGCTGTCTTTT.

This clonotype was recorded many times. J is TRBJ1-1 and V is TRBV9; unclear D gene. Germline V lookup: CDR1 SGDLS, CDR2 YYNGEE. The CDR3 runs to 13 residues. The V end lost 2 bases, the J end lost 0 bases, and 5 bases lay between the germline ends. DNA for the CDR3: TGTGCCAGCAGCGTTGACTTGAACACTGAAGCTTTCTTT. Its translation: CASSVDLNTEAFF.

The chain links TRBV5-1 to TRBJ1-5, with unresolved D. There are 16 residues in the CDR3. The germline V gene encodes CDR1 SGHRS and CDR2 YFSETQ. V was cut by 0 bases and J by 5 bases, with 15 bases left in between. CDR3 coding DNA: TGCGCCAGCAGCTTGGTCCCCCAAGGATACGATCAGCCCCAGCATTTT. Its protein is CASSLVPQGYDQPQHF.

Points on this clonotype: One base away lies a much larger clone, so this may be a sequencing read error. The CDR3 loop reads CTSRIVWSSYNEQFF. The CDR3 DNA reads as TGTACCAGCAGGATCGTCTGGAGCTCCTACAATGAGCAGTTCTTC. The rearrangement links TRBV2 to TRBJ2-1; D gene unclear. Germline V gene lookup returns CDR1 SNHLY and CDR2 FYNNEI. CDR3 length: 15 residues. Complete variable domain (other parts from reference TRBV2 and TRBJ2-1): EPEVTQTPSHQVTQMGQEVILRCVPISNHLYFYWYRQILGQKVEFLVSFYNNEISEKSEIFDDQFSVERPDGSNFTLKIRSTKLEDSAMYFCTSRIVWSSYNEQFFGPGTRLTVL.

This clonotype was seen at least ten times. The rearrangement joins TRBV2 to TRBJ1-2; D unclear. Trimming took off 8 bases at V and 5 bases at J, with 9 bases between the two ends. CDR1 is SNHLY and CDR2 is FYNNEI in the germline V gene. This CDR3 contains 11 residues. The CDR3: CASGAAYGYTF. In nucleotides, the CDR3 is TGTGCCAGCGGCGCAGCATATGGCTACACCTTC. Full variable domain (outside the CDR3, taken from reference TRBV2 and TRBJ1-2): EPEVTQTPSHQVTQMGQEVILRCVPISNHLYFYWYRQILGQKVEFLVSFYNNEISEKSEIFDDQFSVERPDGSNFTLKIRSTKLEDSAMYFCASGAAYGYTFGSGTRLTVV.

The chain uses TRBV15 and TRBJ2-5, with 8 bases that match TRBD1. The CDR3 extends over 20 amino acids. The germline V gene has CDR1 LNHNV and CDR2 YYDKDF (reference sequence). V shed 1 base, J shed 3 bases, and the junction held 19 bases outside the gene matches. As DNA, the CDR3 is TGTGCCACCAGCAGAGCCCCTCAATCCGACAGGGGATGGGAGGAAGAGACCCAGTACTTC. This sequence encodes CATSRAPQSDRGWEEETQYF. Based on the CDR3 plus reference TRBV15 and TRBJ2-5, the full variable domain is DAMVIQNPRYQVTQFGKPVTLSCSQTLNHNVMYWYQQKSSQAPKLLFHYYDKDFNNEADTPDNFQSRRPNTSFCFLDIRSPGLGDTAMYLCATSRAPQSDRGWEEETQYFGPGTRLLVL.

To note about this clonotype: A read error may produce the germline difference seen at one junction end. The gene calls are TRBV15 and TRBJ1-5; 8 bases match TRBD1. In germline, CDR1 is LNHNV, CDR2 YYDKDF (reference sequence). The CDR3 length is 16 residues. The CDR3: CATSKDQGANNQLQHF. CDR3 in DNA: TGTGCCACCAGCAAAGATCAGGGGGCGAACAATCAGCTCCAGCATTTT.

Many counts were recorded for this clonotype. The CDR3 spells CASSLGDRGNYGYTF. The DNA of the CDR3 is TGTGCCAGCAGCTTAGGTGACAGGGGGAACTATGGCTACACCTTC. V gene TRBV7-2 combines with J gene TRBJ1-2; 9 nucleotides agree with TRBD1. The V gene end was trimmed by 1 base and the J gene end by 2 bases; junction bases not matched to a gene: 2. Germline CDR1 is SGHTA and CDR2 is FQGNSA. The CDR3 has 15 residues.

The V and J genes are TRBV29-1 and TRBJ1-2; a weak D match, TRBD1 (6 bases). There are 13 residues in the CDR3. CDR1 is SQVTM, CDR2 ANQGSEA, per germline. V was shortened by 4 bases and J by 5 bases, with 14 bases between the two germline ends. The CDR3 DNA sequence: TGCAGCGTTGCCGGCCAGGGGATATATGGCTACACCTTC. Encoded protein: CSVAGQGIYGYTF. The full variable domain, its missing parts supplied by reference TRBV29-1 and TRBJ1-2, is SAVISQKPSRDICQRGTSLTIQCQVDSQVTMMFWYRQQPGQSLTLIATANQGSEATYESGFVIDKFPISRPNLTFSTLTVSNMSPEDSSIYLCSVAGQGIYGYTFGSGTRLTVV.

The chain combines TRBV14 with TRBJ2-7; 7 positions agree with TRBD1. This CDR3 spans 15 amino acids. J lost 5 bases, V lost 2 bases, and 9 bases had no gene match. CDR1 is SGHDN, CDR2 FVKESK, per germline. Here the CDR3 reads CASSQLRTGPNEQYF. CDR3 in DNA: TGTGCCAGCAGCCAACTGAGGACAGGACCTAACGAGCAGTACTTC.

The chain recombines TRBV2 with TRBJ2-1; possibly TRBD1 or TRBD2 for D (5 bases each). Trimming pared 6 bases from V and 5 bases from J, leaving 11 bases between. The CDR3 totals 13 residues. Germline CDR1 SNHLY, CDR2 FYNNEI. This CDR3 is CASSRESDNEQFF. CDR3 in DNA: TGTGCCAGCAGCAGGGAGTCCGACAATGAGCAGTTCTTC.

This clonotype was seen a few times. V usage is TRBV20-1 and J usage is TRBJ1-4, with a possible D match to TRBD1 (6 bases). V shed 0 bases and J shed 5 bases, with 13 bases lying between them. The CDR3 extends over 15 amino acids. Germline lookup yields CDR1 DFQATT and CDR2 SNEGSKA (reference sequence). The CDR3 loop reads CSARDQGRGNEKLFF. The DNA for the CDR3 is TGCAGTGCTAGAGATCAGGGGCGGGGAAATGAAAAACTGTTTTTT.

This clonotype was counted between two and nine times. The rearrangement links TRBV11-2 to TRBJ2-6, with TRBD1 as a possible D gene (5 bases). V gave up 7 bases and J gave up 0 bases, with 7 bases separating them. There are 14 residues in the CDR3. Germline V lookup: CDR1 SGHAT, CDR2 FQNNGV. As DNA, the CDR3 is TGTGCCAGCAACAGGATCTCTGGGGCCAACGTCCTGACTTTC. Its translation is CASNRISGANVLTF.

Many counts were recorded for this clonotype. In nucleotides, the CDR3 is TGCGCCAGCAGCCAGGACGGGAGGCCCACAGGCTACACCTTC. Its protein product is CASSQDGRPTGYTF. The chain couples TRBV4-1 to TRBJ1-2; D not certain. Trimming took 3 bases from V and 8 from J, leaving 16 bases between them. Germline V lookup: CDR1 MGHRA, CDR2 YSYEKL. CDR3 length equals 14 residues.